This TCR beta chain appears in the sequencing data of a study of blood T cell repertoires in COVID-19. Study overall: The samples span acute and convalescent COVID-19 from the United States, Italy and Spain. The analysed material was cDNA or gDNA that came from T cells, B-cell-depleted T cells, or PBMCs.

As processed by the authors: Estimation of nucleated cell counts relied on the amplification of reference gene primers. The method was immunoSEQ multiplex PCR; TCRdb's version includes in-frame clones alone and lacks a portion of them. V and J calls and clone size are given by that table; D and trimming were obtained from the DNA. The sample includes 250,000 or so clones, approximately 86% of them seen just once. The J segment lost 6 bases and the V segment lost 4 bases, leaving 11 bases of the junction unmatched. The CDR3 consists of 16 residues. CDR1 and CDR2 (germline): SSHAT, FNYEAQ (reference sequence).

This sequence joins TRBV7-7 and TRBJ2-2, with 7 nucleotides matching TRBD1. The sequenced sample consisted of peripheral blood. This TCR derives from a man in his forties with active or convalescent COVID-19. The CDR3 reads CASSSNRGSLSGELFF. The CDR3 DNA sequence: TGTGCCAGCAGCTCTAACAGGGGCTCCCTTTCCGGGGAGCTGTTTTTT.